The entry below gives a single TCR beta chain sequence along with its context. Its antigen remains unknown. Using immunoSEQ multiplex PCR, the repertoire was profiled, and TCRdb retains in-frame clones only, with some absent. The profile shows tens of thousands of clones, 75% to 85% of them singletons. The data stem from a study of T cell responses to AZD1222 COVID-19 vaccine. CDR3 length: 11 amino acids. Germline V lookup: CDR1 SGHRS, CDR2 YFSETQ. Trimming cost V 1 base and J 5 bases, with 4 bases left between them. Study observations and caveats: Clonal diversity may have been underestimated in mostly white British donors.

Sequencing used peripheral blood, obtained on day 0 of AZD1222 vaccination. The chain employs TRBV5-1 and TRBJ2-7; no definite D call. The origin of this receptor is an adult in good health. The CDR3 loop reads CASSLRDEQYF. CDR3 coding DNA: TGCGCCAGCAGCTTGAGGGACGAGCAGTACTTC. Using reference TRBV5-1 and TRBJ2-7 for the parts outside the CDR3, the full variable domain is KAGVTQTPRYLIKTRGQQVTLSCSPISGHRSVSWYQQTPGQGLQFLFEYFSETQRNKGNFPGRFSGRQFSNSRSEMNVSTLELGDSALYLCASSLRDEQYFGPGTRLTVT.